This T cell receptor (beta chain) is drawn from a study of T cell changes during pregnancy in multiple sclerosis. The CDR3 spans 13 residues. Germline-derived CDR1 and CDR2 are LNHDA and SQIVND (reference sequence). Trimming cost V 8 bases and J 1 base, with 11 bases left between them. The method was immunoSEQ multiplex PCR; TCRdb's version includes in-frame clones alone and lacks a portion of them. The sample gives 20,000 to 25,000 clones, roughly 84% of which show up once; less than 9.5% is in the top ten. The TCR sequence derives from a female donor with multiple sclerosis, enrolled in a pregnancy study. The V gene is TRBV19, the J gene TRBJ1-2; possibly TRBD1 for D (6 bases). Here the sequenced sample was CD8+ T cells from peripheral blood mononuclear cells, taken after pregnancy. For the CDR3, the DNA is TGTGCCAGTGGCTACAGGGATAACTATGGCTACACCTTC. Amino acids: CASGYRDNYGYTF.